What follows are 25 T cell receptor beta chains derived from one specimen sequenced in a study of T cell responses to AZD1222 COVID-19 vaccine. Clones were sequenced by immunoSEQ multiplex PCR, and TCRdb holds only the in-frame ones, with some missing. Of 95,000 to 110,000 clones in the sample, around 90% were seen once. This specimen consisted of peripheral blood, obtained on day 0 of AZD1222 vaccination. All receptors derive from an adult in good health.

This chain links TRBV7-2 with TRBJ2-5; the match to TRBD2 covers 12 bases. The germline V gene has CDR1 SGHTA and CDR2 FQGNSA. Germline trimming cut 1 base from V and 14 bases from J; bases unmatched to any gene: 8. The CDR3 extends over 14 amino acids. CDR3 loop: CASSLDTSGGPRYF. The CDR3 DNA follows: TGTGCCAGCAGCTTAGATACTAGCGGGGGGCCCCGATACTTC.

This rearrangement joins TRBV9 to TRBJ1-3, with TRBD1 identical over 8 bases. Germline V gene lookup returns CDR1 SGDLS and CDR2 YYNGEE. This CDR3 has 17 amino acids. The V gene end was trimmed by 4 bases and the J gene end by 2 bases; junction bases not matched to a gene: 11. This CDR3 reads CASSPRSGGGTGNTIYF. CDR3 bases: TGTGCCAGCAGCCCTCGGTCAGGGGGCGGAACTGGAAACACCATATATTTT.

The chain links TRBV7-9 to TRBJ1-2; 7 bases agree with TRBD1. J was trimmed by 8 bases and V by 5 bases; bases with no gene match: 14. CDR1 SEHNR and CDR2 FQNEAQ come from the germline V gene (reference sequence). CDR3 length: 15 residues. This CDR3 reads CASSLGQALGYGYTF. In DNA, the CDR3 is TGTGCCAGCAGCCTTGGACAGGCCTTAGGATACGGCTACACCTTC. The whole variable domain, filled in from reference TRBV7-9 and TRBJ1-2, reads DTGVSQNPRHKITKRGQNVTFRCDPISEHNRLYWYRQTLGQGPEFLTYFQNEAQLEKSRLLSDRFSAERPKGSFSTLEIQRTEQGDSAMYLCASSLGQALGYGYTFGSGTRLTVV.

The rearrangement links TRBV7-3 to TRBJ2-3; D is unresolved. This CDR3 comprises 14 residues. Trimming pared 2 bases from V and 2 bases from J, leaving 8 bases between. Germline assignment: CDR1 SGHTA and CDR2 FQGTGA. The CDR3 sequence: CASSLLTFTDTQYF. The CDR3 DNA reads TGTGCCAGCAGCTTACTTACCTTCACAGATACGCAGTATTTT.

The J gene is TRBJ1-5, the V gene TRBV7-9; D remains unclear. Trimming removed 4 bases from V and 1 base from J, with 8 bases in between. CDR3 length: 14 residues. Germline values: CDR1 SEHNR, CDR2 FQNEAQ (reference sequence). The CDR3 coding sequence is TGTGCCAGCAGCTCCCCCTCAAGCAATCAGCCCCAGCATTTT. Residues: CASSSPSSNQPQHF. Complete variable domain (other parts from reference TRBV7-9 and TRBJ1-5): DTGVSQNPRHKITKRGQNVTFRCDPISEHNRLYWYRQTLGQGPEFLTYFQNEAQLEKSRLLSDRFSAERPKGSFSTLEIQRTEQGDSAMYLCASSSPSSNQPQHFGDGTRLSIL.

The genes are TRBV11-1 and TRBJ1-1; D is perhaps TRBD1 (6 bases). The V end was cut by 4 bases, the J end by 3 bases, with 9 bases between. The germline V gene has CDR1 SGHAT and CDR2 FQDESV (reference sequence). The CDR3 is made up of 13 amino acids. The CDR3 sequence: CASSWSGDTEAFF. CDR3 nucleotide sequence: TGTGCCAGCAGCTGGTCAGGGGACACTGAAGCTTTCTTT. The whole variable domain, remainder taken from reference TRBV11-1 and TRBJ1-1, is EAEVAQSPRYKITEKSQAVAFWCDPISGHATLYWYRQILGQGPELLVQFQDESVVDDSQLPKDRFSAERLKGVDSTLKIQPAELGDSAMYLCASSWSGDTEAFFGQGTRLTVV.

V and J are TRBV27 and TRBJ2-7; no reliable D call. Trimming cost V 0 bases and J 0 bases, with 9 bases left between them. The CDR3 extends over 15 amino acids. Germline V gives CDR1 MNHEY, CDR2 SMNVEV (reference sequence). The CDR3 loop reads CASSLSWYASYEQYF. For the CDR3, the DNA is TGTGCCAGCAGTTTATCTTGGTACGCCTCCTACGAGCAGTACTTC.

The chain employs TRBV29-1 and TRBJ2-1; 8 bases map to TRBD2. The CDR3 consists of 12 residues. Germline assignment: CDR1 SQVTM and CDR2 ANQGSEA. V gave up 3 bases and J gave up 8 bases; unmatched junction bases: 3. In nucleotides, the CDR3 is TGCAGCGTTGAGCGGGGGGCCGATGAGCAGTTCTTC. Translated, it gives CSVERGADEQFF.

This rearrangement joins TRBV7-9 to TRBJ1-2; TRBD1 matches at 9 bases. CDR1 is SEHNR, CDR2 FQNEAQ, per germline (reference sequence). The V segment lost 5 bases and the J segment 4 bases; nucleotides outside the gene matches: 8. This CDR3 comprises 15 residues. The CDR3 region is CASSRGQGQGYGYTF. The DNA for the CDR3 is TGTGCCAGCAGCCGGGGGCAGGGACAGGGCTATGGCTACACCTTC.

J is TRBJ1-1 and V is TRBV6-2 or TRBV6-3; perhaps TRBD1 as D (6 bases). With 6 bases removed from V and 9 bases from J, the gap between germline ends came to 14 bases. The CDR3 runs 12 residues. The germline V gene encodes CDR1 MNHEY and CDR2 SVGEGT. CDR3: CASSLRGEQAFF. CDR3 sequence (DNA): TGTGCCAGCAGCCTCAGGGGAGAACAAGCTTTCTTT.

This clone has just a few counts. The gene calls are TRBV4-3 and TRBJ1-4, with 8 bases matching TRBD1. Per germline, CDR1 LGHNA and CDR2 YSLEER. The CDR3 consists of 17 residues. V gave up 3 bases and J gave up 6 bases; unmatched junction bases: 12. CDR3 residues: CASSQDTGGGTDEKLFF. The DNA of the CDR3 is TGCGCCAGCAGCCAGGACACAGGGGGTGGAACCGATGAAAAACTGTTTTTT.

The chain recombines TRBV10-1 with TRBJ1-2; no clear D gene. From germline, CDR1 is WNHNN and CDR2 SYGVQD (reference sequence). The CDR3 extends over 15 amino acids. V was cut by 2 bases and J by 8 bases, with 18 bases left in between. The CDR3 here is CASSEETETLEGYTF. In nucleotides, the CDR3 is TGCGCCAGCAGTGAGGAAACAGAAACTCTGGAGGGCTACACCTTC.

V usage is TRBV7-8 and J usage is TRBJ2-1; TRBD2 aligns across 9 bases. The trim removed 7 bases at V and 2 bases at J, leaving 6 bases unmatched. The CDR3 length is 15 residues. Germline values: CDR1 SGHVS, CDR2 FQNEAQ. The CDR3 loop reads CASTVTSGPYNEQFF. CDR3 nucleotides: TGTGCCAGCACCGTGACTAGCGGTCCCTACAATGAGCAGTTCTTC.

The CDR3 region is CASSQDLVAASAFNEQFF. Here the CDR3 DNA reads TGCGCCAGCAGCCAAGATTTGGTTGCGGCTAGCGCCTTTAATGAGCAGTTCTTC. The chain is built from TRBV4-3 and TRBJ2-1; D might be TRBD2 (6 bases). The CDR3 is 18 amino acids. V was clipped by 0 bases and J by 7 bases, with 22 bases between them. In germline, CDR1 is LGHNA, CDR2 YSLEER.

The chain has TRBV4-2 and TRBJ1-2; no clear D gene. Germline loops: CDR1 LGHNA, CDR2 YNFKEQ. The CDR3 is 14 amino acids. The ends were cut back, 0 bases at V and 4 bases at J, with 9 bases in the middle. The CDR3: CASSQEGRTYGYTF. Here the CDR3 DNA reads TGTGCCAGCAGCCAAGAAGGAAGAACCTATGGCTACACCTTC.

This clone was counted between two and nine times. The rearrangement joins TRBV10-1 to TRBJ2-7; 7 nucleotides line up with TRBD2. V was clipped by 2 bases and J by 0 bases; unmatched bases: 16. The CDR3 runs 19 residues. Germline CDR1 and CDR2: WNHNN and SYGVQD (reference sequence). In DNA form, the CDR3 reads TGCGCCAGCAGTGAGAAGAAGCGGGATTTTCCCCACAACTCCTACGAGCAGTACTTC. Protein: CASSEKKRDFPHNSYEQYF.

The chain joins TRBV12-3 or TRBV12-4 to TRBJ1-1, with 8 bases identical to TRBD1. This CDR3 is built from 13 residues. V shed 4 bases and J 7 bases; nucleotides not matched to a gene: 5. CDR3: CASSSQGAGEAFF. The CDR3 DNA is TGTGCCAGCAGTTCGCAGGGGGCGGGTGAAGCTTTCTTT.

The V call is TRBV6-5, the J call TRBJ1-1; D uncertain. The CDR3 covers 12 residues. V gave up 6 bases and J gave up 0 bases, with 5 bases separating them. Germline assignment: CDR1 MNHEY and CDR2 SVGAGI. DNA for the CDR3: TGTGCCAGCAGCCTAATGAACACTGAAGCTTTCTTT. It is translated as CASSLMNTEAFF.

The V and J genes are TRBV27 and TRBJ1-4; no clear D. The CDR3 is made up of 14 amino acids. Per the germline V gene, CDR1 is MNHEY and CDR2 is SMNVEV (reference sequence). The V and J ends lost 2 bases and 4 bases respectively, with 8 bases between them. CDR3: CASSLRRDNEKLFF. CDR3 nucleotides: TGTGCCAGCAGTTTACGGCGGGATAATGAAAAACTGTTTTTT.

The chain is built from TRBV16 and TRBJ2-1, with D maybe TRBD1 (5 bases). CDR1 and CDR2 (germline): KGHSY, FQNENV. This CDR3 comprises 14 residues. Deletions cut 2 bases from V and 1 base from J, with 6 bases between. The CDR3, as DNA: TGTGCCAGCAGCCAAAAGGGGTCCTACAATGAGCAGTTCTTC. Residues: CASSQKGSYNEQFF.

The chain uses TRBV15 and TRBJ2-6; D may be TRBD2 (6 bases). Trimming took off 0 bases at V and 0 bases at J, with 12 bases between the two ends. Germline CDR1 LNHNV, CDR2 YYDKDF (reference sequence). This CDR3 has 18 residues. The CDR3 loop is CATSRDRQTSSGANVLTF. CDR3 sequence (DNA): TGTGCCACCAGCAGAGATAGGCAGACTAGCTCTGGGGCCAACGTCCTGACTTTC.

As for this clone: A junction boundary mismatches the germline segment, possibly from a read error. This rearrangement joins TRBV6-1 to TRBJ2-6; D not certain. The germline gives CDR1 MNHNS, CDR2 SASEGT. The CDR3 extends over 15 amino acids. The chain's CDR3 is CASREGYSGANVLTF. In DNA, the CDR3 is TGTGCCAGCAGAGAAGGGTACTCTGGGGCCAACGTCCTGACTTTC.

The chain joins TRBV6-5 to TRBJ2-7; 8 nucleotides align to TRBD1. Germline V gene sequence: CDR1 MNHEY, CDR2 SVGAGI. The V gene end was trimmed by 7 bases and the J gene end by 6 bases; junction bases not matched to a gene: 11. The CDR3 is made up of 14 amino acids. In DNA, the CDR3 is TGTGCCAGCAACGAACCCAGGGGGCACGGCGAGCAGTACTTC. Amino acids: CASNEPRGHGEQYF.

This chain links TRBV7-6 with TRBJ2-5; TRBD2 agrees at 7 bases. Germline loops: CDR1 SGHVS, CDR2 FNYEAQ. The CDR3 runs 15 residues. With V trimmed by 1 base and J by 4 bases, 6 bases remained unmatched. The CDR3 nucleotides are TGTGCCAGCAGCTTAGGGGGCGGGAGCTTAGAGACCCAGTACTTC. This translates into CASSLGGGSLETQYF.

The rearrangement joins TRBV19 to TRBJ2-3; 7 bases line up with TRBD2. Per germline, CDR1 LNHDA and CDR2 SQIVND (reference sequence). This CDR3 is built from 16 residues. The V and J ends lost 3 bases and 0 bases, in that order; junction bases with no gene match: 6. CDR3 loop: CASSISGGISTDTQYF. DNA of the CDR3: TGTGCCAGTAGTATTTCGGGGGGAATTAGCACAGATACGCAGTATTTT.